These 5 T cell receptor beta chains originate from one sample sequenced in a study of tumor-infiltrating lymphocytes in primary liver carcinoma. Extraction of RNA together with DNA used about 17-34 mg of unsorted bulk tissue. Starting from 450 to 500 ng of total RNA, TCR beta cDNA was produced with a primer in the constant region. Libraries of TCR beta came from three nested multiplex PCR rounds with slightly modified ARM-PCR. It was with TRBV1-TRBV30 forward primers and a C-beta reverse primer that the first two PCR rounds were run, at approximately 10 cycles each. TCRdb recomputed calls from the multiplex PCR reads with MiXCR, one row per CDR3 protein. The sample includes 80,000 to 100,000 distinct CDR3 sequences, less than 75% of them seen just once. The sample consisted of tumor-adjacent normal liver tissue. These receptor sequences come from a man aged 35 to 55 with primary liver carcinoma and hepatitis B virus infection.

About this clonotype: A much larger clone sits a single nucleotide away, making a read error possible. This CDR3 fails to terminate in the conserved phenylalanine or tryptophan, so it likely reflects a read error. The gene calls are TRBV6-5 and TRBJ2-7, with 8 nucleotides matching TRBD1. The germline V gene has CDR1 MNHEY and CDR2 SVGAGI. The CDR3 runs 14 residues. V lost 5 bases to trimming and J lost 1 base; unmatched junction nucleotides: 4. CDR3 in amino acids: CASSVDRDSYEQYL. The CDR3 DNA reads TGTGCCAGCAGTGTGGACAGGGATTCCTACGAGCAGTACTTA.

Regarding this clonotype: A much more abundant neighbour one base away suggests this may be a read error. The V and J genes are TRBV28 and TRBJ2-7, with 8 bases matching TRBD2. Trimming removed 2 bases from V and 9 bases from J; junction bases left unmatched: 21. The germline V gene encodes CDR1 MDHEN and CDR2 SYDVKM. The CDR3 length is 18 residues. DNA for the CDR3: TGTGCCAGCAGTTTAAAGGGCAGGGTAGCGGGGTTTACCCTCGTGCAGTACTTC. Its protein is CASSLKGRVAGFTLVQYF.

As concerns this clonotype: The germline gene is not matched at one end of the junction; a read error may be the cause. CDR3 sequence reads: CASMAGDRSGANILTF. CDR3 in DNA: TGTGCCAGCATGGCGGGGGACAGATCCGGGGCCAACATCCTGACTTTC. The rearrangement links TRBV6-5 to TRBJ2-6, with D perhaps given as TRBD1 or TRBD2 (7 bases each). CDR1 and CDR2 (germline): MNHEY, SVGAGI. CDR3 size: 16 residues.

This clonotype was seen many times. The gene calls are TRBV7-8 and TRBJ1-2; no reliable D call. Trimming shortened V by 0 bases and J by 4 bases, and 12 bases separated the two germline ends. CDR1 SGHVS and CDR2 FQNEAQ come from the germline V gene. The CDR3 is 15 amino acids. In nucleotides, the CDR3 is TGTGCCAGCAGCTTAGCGCAAGCAGGAGCCTATGGCTACACCTTC. Encoded protein: CASSLAQAGAYGYTF.

The count of this clonotype is one. The final CDR3 position lacks the conserved phenylalanine or tryptophan, pointing to a likely read error. The rearrangement uses TRBV6-1 and TRBJ2-2; D is ambiguous. V lost 2 bases and J lost 6, with 7 bases in between. This CDR3 contains 13 residues. CDR1 and CDR2 (germline): MNHNS, SASEGT. The CDR3 sequence is CASSEMSAGELFL. The CDR3 DNA is TGTGCCAGCAGTGAAATGTCAGCCGGGGAGCTGTTTCTT.